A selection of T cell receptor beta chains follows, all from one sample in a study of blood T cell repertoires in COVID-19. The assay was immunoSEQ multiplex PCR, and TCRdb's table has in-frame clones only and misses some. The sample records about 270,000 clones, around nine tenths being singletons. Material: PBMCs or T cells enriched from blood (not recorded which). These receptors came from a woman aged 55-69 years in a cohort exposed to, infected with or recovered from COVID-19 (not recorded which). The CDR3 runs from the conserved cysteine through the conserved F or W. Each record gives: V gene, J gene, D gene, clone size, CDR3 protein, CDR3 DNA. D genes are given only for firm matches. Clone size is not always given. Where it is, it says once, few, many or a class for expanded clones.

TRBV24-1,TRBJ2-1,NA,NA,CATMKGGSYNEQFF,TGTGCCACCATGAAGGGCGGGTCCTACAATGAGCAGTTCTTC
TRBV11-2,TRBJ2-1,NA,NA,CASSLGAEAPYNEQFF,TGTGCCAGCAGCTTAGGGGCGGAGGCCCCCTACAATGAGCAGTTCTTC
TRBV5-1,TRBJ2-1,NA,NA,CASSLGQVYNEQFF,TGCGCCAGCAGCTTGGGCCAGGTCTACAATGAGCAGTTCTTC
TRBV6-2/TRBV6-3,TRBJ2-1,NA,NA,CASSQGLPYNEQFF,TGTGCCAGCAGTCAGGGACTGCCCTACAATGAGCAGTTCTTC
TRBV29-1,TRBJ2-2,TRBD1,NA,CSVRFDRGKSTGELFF,TGCAGCGTGAGATTCGACAGGGGAAAAAGCACCGGGGAGCTGTTTTTT
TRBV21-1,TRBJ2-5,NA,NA,CASSKIITQDEQTQYF,TGTGCCAGCAGCAAAATAATCACCCAAGATGAGCAGACCCAGTACTTC
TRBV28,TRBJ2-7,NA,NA,CASSKSVGLFEQYF,TGTGCCAGCAGTAAAAGTGTCGGACTATTCGAGCAGTACTTC
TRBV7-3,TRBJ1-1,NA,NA,CASSLNGFTEAFF,TGTGCCAGCAGCTTAAACGGTTTCACTGAAGCTTTCTTT
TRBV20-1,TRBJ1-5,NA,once,CSASSPGWKPQHF,TGCAGTGCTAGTTCGCCGGGGTGGAAGCCCCAGCATTTT
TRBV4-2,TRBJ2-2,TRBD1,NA,CASSPDRDRRTGELFF,TGTGCCAGCAGCCCGGACAGGGACAGGAGGACCGGGGAGCTGTTTTTT
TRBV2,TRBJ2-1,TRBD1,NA,CASSKDRGRYNEQFF,TGTGCCAGCAGCAAGGACAGGGGGCGATACAATGAGCAGTTCTTC
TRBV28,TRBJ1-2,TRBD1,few,CASSPLTGGYGYTF,TGTGCCAGCAGTCCCCTCACAGGGGGCTATGGCTACACCTTC
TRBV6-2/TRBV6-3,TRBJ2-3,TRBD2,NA,CASSYSIREGTDTQYF,TGTGCCAGCAGTTACTCGATCCGGGAGGGCACAGATACGCAGTATTTT
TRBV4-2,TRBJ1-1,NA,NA,CASSPYSTEEAFF,TGTGCCAGCAGCCCGTACTCGACAGAAGAAGCTTTCTTT
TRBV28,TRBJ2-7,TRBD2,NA,CASRGLAAAGEQYF,TGTGCCAGCAGGGGACTAGCGGCGGCAGGGGAGCAGTACTTC
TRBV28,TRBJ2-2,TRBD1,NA,CASSRPGQGARGELFF,TGTGCCAGCAGCAGACCGGGACAGGGCGCACGCGGGGAGCTGTTTTTT
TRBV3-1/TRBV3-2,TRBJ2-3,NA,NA,CASSQVMGPTDTQYF,TGTGCCAGCAGCCAAGTGATGGGGCCTACAGATACGCAGTATTTT